This TCR beta chain came from a study of blood T cell repertoires in COVID-19. Original analysis: Scientists estimated how many nucleated cells there were by amplifying reference gene primers. Assay used: immunoSEQ multiplex PCR; TCRdb lists only in-frame clones, some missing. D and trimming come from the DNA, and the V and J calls and clone size come from that table. Among roughly 73,000 clones listed, nearly 85% were seen once. From germline, CDR1 is MGHDK and CDR2 SYGVNS. CDR3 length: 15 amino acids. V was pared by 7 bases and J by 7 bases, with 12 bases of the junction left unmatched. In this sample, this clone turned up once.

The sequence was obtained from a woman aged 60-70 years with acute or convalescent COVID-19. The sequencing sample was made of peripheral blood. The chain links TRBV25-1 to TRBJ2-2; TRBD1 matches at 7 bases. The CDR3 coding sequence is TGTGCCAGCACCCCGATAGACAGGGATAGCGGGGAGCTGTTTTTT. Translated: CASTPIDRDSGELFF. The entire variable domain, with the rest obtained from reference TRBV25-1 and TRBJ2-2, is as follows: EADIYQTPRYLVIGTGKKITLECSQTMGHDKMYWYQQDPGMELHLIHYSYGVNSTEKGDLSSESTVSRIRTEHFPLTLESARPSHTSQYLCASTPIDRDSGELFFGEGSRLTVL.